Listed below are T cell receptor beta chains from one sample, sequenced in a study of shared clonotypes between healthy human individuals. The method was immunoSEQ multiplex PCR; TCRdb's version includes in-frame clones alone and lacks a portion of them. Counted here are roughly 700,000 clones, about 74% occurring once; the ten biggest clones make up 1.5% to 2%. The sample comprised memory CD4+ T cells sorted from blood. These receptors were obtained from a woman in her 30s in good health. CDR3s include the opening cysteine and the closing phenylalanine or tryptophan. The order of the fields is CDR3 length, J gene, clone size, D gene, V gene, CDR3 DNA, CDR3 protein. D genes are given only for firm matches. Rows give clone size only sometimes, using once, few, many, or a class for an expanded clone.

14 | TRBJ1-2 | . | . | TRBV27 | TGTGCCAGCAGTTTACAGGGCCAGGGTTATGGCTACACCTTC | CASSLQGQGYGYTF
14 | TRBJ1-5 | once | . | TRBV6-5 | TGTGCCAGCAGTAGACAGGCCTCCAATCAGCCCCAGCATTTT | CASSRQASNQPQHF
14 | TRBJ1-1 | . | . | TRBV5-1 | TGCGCCAGCAGCTGGGGACTCATGAACACTGAAGCTTTCTTT | CASSWGLMNTEAFF
19 | TRBJ2-3 | many | . | TRBV5-1 | TGCGCCAGCAGCTTGCGTTTGGGGATAAATAGGGGTAGCACAGATACGCAGTATTTT | CASSLRLGINRGSTDTQYF
19 | TRBJ2-6 | . | . | TRBV7-7 | TGTGCCAGCAGCTTAATGAGGCAAGGGTGGAGGTCTGGGGCCAACGTCCTGACTTTC | CASSLMRQGWRSGANVLTF
14 | TRBJ2-1 | few | . | TRBV5-1 | TGCGCCAGCAGCTTGGGGACGGAGGGTAATGAGCAGTTCTTC | CASSLGTEGNEQFF
14 | TRBJ1-2 | . | . | TRBV2 | TGTGCCAGCAGTGACCGGGGATCTAACTATGGCTACACCTTC | CASSDRGSNYGYTF
11 | TRBJ1-4 | . | . | TRBV29-1 | TGCAGCGCAGGGACCTCTGAAAAACTGTTTTTT | CSAGTSEKLFF
13 | TRBJ1-5 | . | . | TRBV6-5 | TGTGCCAGCAGTTACTCGGTGTATCAGCCCCAGCATTTT | CASSYSVYQPQHF
14 | TRBJ1-1 | . | . | TRBV7-9 | TGTGCCAGCAGCCCCCCGAGGGATTACTCTGAAGCTTTCTTT | CASSPPRDYSEAFF
14 | TRBJ2-2 | few | TRBD1 | TRBV11-2 | TGTGCCAGCAGCCCGAGGACAGGGTCGGAGGAGCTGTTTTTT | CASSPRTGSEELFF
13 | TRBJ2-1 | . | . | TRBV10-3 | TGTGCCATCAAAGGGCGAAACGAAAATGAGCAGTTCTTC | CAIKGRNENEQFF
14 | TRBJ2-7 | . | TRBD2 | TRBV27 | TGTGCCAGCAGTTTATCGGGGACTAGTTACGAGCAGTACTTC | CASSLSGTSYEQYF
15 | TRBJ2-3 | few | TRBD2 | TRBV19 | TGTGCCAGTAGTATCCTAGCGGGAGGGGCAGATACGCAGTATTTT | CASSILAGGADTQYF
16 | TRBJ2-3 | . | . | TRBV10-2 | TGCGCCAGCAGTGAGTCGACAAATCCTTTTGTGGATACGCAGTATTTT | CASSESTNPFVDTQYF
15 | TRBJ1-2 | . | . | TRBV7-6 | TGTGCCAGCAGCTTAGAGGCAGGGGCTAACTATGGCTACACCTTC | CASSLEAGANYGYTF
14 | TRBJ2-2 | . | TRBD2 | TRBV7-7 | TGTGCCAGCCGGACTAGCGGGAGTGCCGGGGAGCTGTTTTTT | CASRTSGSAGELFF
16 | TRBJ2-1 | . | TRBD2 | TRBV5-1 | TGCGCCAGCAGCCCGACCAGCGGGAGTGGTTACAATGAGCAGTTCTTC | CASSPTSGSGYNEQFF
14 | TRBJ1-6 | . | . | TRBV6-5 | TGTGCCAGCGGCGTGGCAGGGGAGAATTCACCCCTCCACTTT | CASGVAGENSPLHF
14 | TRBJ2-3 | . | . | TRBV7-9 | TGTGCCAGCAGCTTAGGGTCGGCCGTAGATACGCAGTATTTT | CASSLGSAVDTQYF
19 | TRBJ1-1 | . | . | TRBV21-1 | TGTGCCAGCAGCTTCCGGGACAGGGTTACCTCGGGTGGGAACACTGAAGCTTTCTTT | CASSFRDRVTSGGNTEAFF
14 | TRBJ1-3 | . | . | TRBV5-1 | TGCGCCAGCAGCTTGGGTACGGCTGGAAACACCATATATTTT | CASSLGTAGNTIYF
14 | TRBJ2-3 | few | . | TRBV7-7 | TGTGCCAGCAGATATTCCGGCTCTACAGATACGCAGTATTTT | CASRYSGSTDTQYF
16 | TRBJ1-4 | . | TRBD1 | TRBV2 | TGTGCCAGCAGTCTCATCCGGACAGGGTCAAGTGAAAAACTGTTTTTT | CASSLIRTGSSEKLFF
20 | TRBJ2-3 | . | . | TRBV21-1 | TGTGCCAGCAGCAAAGCGCTTGGGGGACTAGCGGGAGGGTTCACAGATACGCAGTATTTT | CASSKALGGLAGGFTDTQYF
14 | TRBJ1-5 | many | . | TRBV7-8 | TGTGCCAGCAGCCTAATTGACAGCAATCAGCCCCAGCATTTT | CASSLIDSNQPQHF
15 | TRBJ2-3 | . | TRBD2 | TRBV13 | TGTGCCAGCAGCGAAACTAGCGGTTCAGAAGATACGCAGTATTTT | CASSETSGSEDTQYF